This T cell receptor (beta chain) was identified in a study of blood T cell repertoires in COVID-19. Turning to the study itself: Italy, Spain and the United States were the sources of the convalescent and acute COVID-19 samples. From T cells, B-cell-depleted T cells, or PBMCs came the material, which was cDNA or gDNA.

The length of the CDR3 is 16 residues. V was pared by 8 bases and J by 5 bases, with 16 bases of the junction left unmatched. Authors' methods: Estimates of nucleated cell counts were drawn from the amplification of reference gene primers. The method was immunoSEQ multiplex PCR; TCRdb's version includes in-frame clones alone and lacks a portion of them. V, J and clone size derive from that table, while D and trimming were established from the DNA sequence. The sample lists about 210,000 clones; 80% were seen once. The material sequenced was peripheral blood. The sequence came from a woman aged 70-85 years with acute or convalescent COVID-19. V usage is TRBV5-3 and J usage is TRBJ1-5; 7 nucleotides match TRBD1. TRBV5-3 is treated as an ORF (open reading frame) with a function not yet certain. CDR3 sequence: CASKRMAQGIHQPQHF. CDR3 DNA: TGTGCCAGCAAGAGGATGGCACAGGGGATCCATCAGCCCCAGCATTTT.